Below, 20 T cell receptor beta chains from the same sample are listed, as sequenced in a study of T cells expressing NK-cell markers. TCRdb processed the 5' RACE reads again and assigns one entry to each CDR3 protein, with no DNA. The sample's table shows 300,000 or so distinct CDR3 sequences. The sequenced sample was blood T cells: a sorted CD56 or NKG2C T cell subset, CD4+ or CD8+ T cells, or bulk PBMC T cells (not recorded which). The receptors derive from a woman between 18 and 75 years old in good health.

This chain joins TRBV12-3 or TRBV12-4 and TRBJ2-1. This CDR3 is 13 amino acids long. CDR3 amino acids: CASSKDGYNEQFF.

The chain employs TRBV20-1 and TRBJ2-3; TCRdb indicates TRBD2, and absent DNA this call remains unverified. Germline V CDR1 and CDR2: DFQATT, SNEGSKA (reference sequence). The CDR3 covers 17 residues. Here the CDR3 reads CSAIPRGRGGFGDTQYF.

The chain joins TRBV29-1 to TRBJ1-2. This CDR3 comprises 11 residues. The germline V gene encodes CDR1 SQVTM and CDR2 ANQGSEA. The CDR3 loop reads CSVFGSGGYTF.

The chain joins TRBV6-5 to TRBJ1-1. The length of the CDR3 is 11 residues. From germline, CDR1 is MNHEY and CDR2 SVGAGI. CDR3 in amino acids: CASRGNTEAFF.

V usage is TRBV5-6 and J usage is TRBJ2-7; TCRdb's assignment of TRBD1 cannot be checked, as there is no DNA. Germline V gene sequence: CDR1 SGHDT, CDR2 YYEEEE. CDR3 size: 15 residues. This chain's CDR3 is CASRRTGFQAHEQYF.

CDR3: CASSPGVVEYNEQFF. The gene calls are TRBV18 and TRBJ2-1; TCRdb indicates TRBD2, and absent DNA this call remains unverified. The CDR3 runs 15 residues. The germline V gene encodes CDR1 KGHSH and CDR2 LQKENI.

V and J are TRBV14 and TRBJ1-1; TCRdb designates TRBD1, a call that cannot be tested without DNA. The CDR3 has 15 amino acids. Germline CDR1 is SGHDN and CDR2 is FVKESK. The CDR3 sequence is CASSQRAGSGTEAFF.

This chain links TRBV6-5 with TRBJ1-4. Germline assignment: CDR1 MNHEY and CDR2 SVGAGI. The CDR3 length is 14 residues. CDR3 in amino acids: CASSYRQPNEKLFF.

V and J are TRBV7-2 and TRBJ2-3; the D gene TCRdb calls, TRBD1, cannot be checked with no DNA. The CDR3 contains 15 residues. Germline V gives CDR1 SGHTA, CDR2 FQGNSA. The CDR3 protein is CASSLSGMGSNTQYF.

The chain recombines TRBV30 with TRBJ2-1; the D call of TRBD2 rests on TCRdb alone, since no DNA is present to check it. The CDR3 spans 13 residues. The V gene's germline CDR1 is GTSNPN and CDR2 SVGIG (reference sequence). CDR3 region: CAWLAGEFNEQFF.

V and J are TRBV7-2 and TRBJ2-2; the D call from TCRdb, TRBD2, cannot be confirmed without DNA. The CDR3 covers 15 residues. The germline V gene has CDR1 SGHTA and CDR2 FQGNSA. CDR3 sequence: CASSLGAADTGELFF. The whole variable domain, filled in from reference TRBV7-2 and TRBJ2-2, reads GAGVSQSPSNKVTEKGKDVELRCDPISGHTALYWYRQSLGQGLEFLIYFQGNSAPDKSGLPSDRFSAERTGGSVSTLTIQRTQQEDSAVYLCASSLGAADTGELFFGEGSRLTVL.

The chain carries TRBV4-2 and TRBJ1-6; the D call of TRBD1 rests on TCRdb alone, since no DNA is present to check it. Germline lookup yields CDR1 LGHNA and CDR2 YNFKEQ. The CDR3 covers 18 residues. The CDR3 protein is CASSQDPQGSSYNSPLHF.

CDR3 amino acids: CASNSGTSGFDEQFF. The gene calls are TRBV28 and TRBJ2-1; TCRdb picks TRBD2, but there is no DNA to check that call. The length of the CDR3 is 15 residues. CDR1 and CDR2 from the germline V gene are MDHEN and SYDVKM.

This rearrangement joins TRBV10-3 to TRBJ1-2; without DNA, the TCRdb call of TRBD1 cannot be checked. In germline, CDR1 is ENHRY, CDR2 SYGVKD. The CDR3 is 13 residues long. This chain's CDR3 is CAISPRVGYGYTF.

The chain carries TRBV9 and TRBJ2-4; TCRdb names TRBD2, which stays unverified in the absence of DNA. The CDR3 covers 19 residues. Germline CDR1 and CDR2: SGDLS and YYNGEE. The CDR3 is CASSVEGPSGQAAKNIQYF.

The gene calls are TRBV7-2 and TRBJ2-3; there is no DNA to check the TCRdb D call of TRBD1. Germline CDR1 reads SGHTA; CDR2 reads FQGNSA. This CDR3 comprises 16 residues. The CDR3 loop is CASRPAQGRGTDTQYF.

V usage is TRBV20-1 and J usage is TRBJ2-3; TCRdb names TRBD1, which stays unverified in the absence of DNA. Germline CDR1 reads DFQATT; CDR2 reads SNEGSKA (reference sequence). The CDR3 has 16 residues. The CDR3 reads CSARSQGRQGMGTQYF.

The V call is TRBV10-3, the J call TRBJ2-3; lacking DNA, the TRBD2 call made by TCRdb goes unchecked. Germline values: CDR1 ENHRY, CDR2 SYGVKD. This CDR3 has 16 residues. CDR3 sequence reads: CAISGPSGVSTDTQYF.

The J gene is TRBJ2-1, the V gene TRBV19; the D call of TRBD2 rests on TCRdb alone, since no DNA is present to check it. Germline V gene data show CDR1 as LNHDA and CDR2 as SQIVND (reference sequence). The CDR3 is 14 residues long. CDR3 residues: CASTKLAGVNEQFF.

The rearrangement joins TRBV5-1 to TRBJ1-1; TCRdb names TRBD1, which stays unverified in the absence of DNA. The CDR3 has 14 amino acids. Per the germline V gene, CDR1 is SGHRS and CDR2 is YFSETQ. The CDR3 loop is CASSLWGGGTEAFF.